The clone carrying this T cell receptor beta chain was picked up many times. Two consecutive negative NP/OP PCR tests, clearance, or resolved symptoms defined Cohort 3 recovery. Looked up from germline, CDR1 is LNHDA and CDR2 is SQIVND (reference sequence). This CDR3 is 14 amino acids long. The V and J ends lost 6 bases and 2 bases respectively, with 13 bases between them. The sample comes from a study of blood T cell repertoires in COVID-19. Study background: Material from acute and convalescent COVID-19 was sourced from the United States, Italy and Spain.

Original methodology: Reference gene primer amplification gave estimated nucleated cell counts. Repertoires were generated with immunoSEQ multiplex PCR, while TCRdb's copy carries only in-frame clones and drops some. V and J calls plus clone size are reproduced from that table; the DNA served to infer D and trimming. Counted here are approximately 200,000 clones, about 88% occurring once; the ten biggest clones make up 3.2%. The specimen was PBMCs or T cells enriched from blood (not recorded which). The genes are TRBV19 and TRBJ2-5; a weak D match, TRBD2 (5 bases). This receptor was taken from a woman aged 25 to 39 who had recovered from COVID-19. In nucleotides, the CDR3 is TGTGCCAGTAGCGTGGACTGGAATCAAGAGACCCAGTACTTC. Translated: CASSVDWNQETQYF. Using reference TRBV19 and TRBJ2-5 for the parts outside the CDR3, the full variable domain is DGGITQSPKYLFRKEGQNVTLSCEQNLNHDAMYWYRQDPGQGLRLIYYSQIVNDFQKGDIAEGYSVSREKKESFPLTVTSAQKNPTAFYLCASSVDWNQETQYFGPGTRLLVL.